These 2 T cell receptor beta chains were sequenced from one sample in a study of blood T cell repertoires in COVID-19. Libraries were prepared by immunoSEQ multiplex PCR; TCRdb keeps only in-frame clonotypes and omits some of them. Among over 250,000 clones listed, approximately 84% were seen once. The material sequenced was peripheral blood. The source is a human donor with COVID-19, enrolled during active disease. The donor label of this sample is uncertain.

The V call is TRBV4-3, the J call TRBJ1-4; 9 bases are shared with TRBD1. This CDR3 is built from 15 residues. Unmatched junction bases numbered 6, after V lost 5 bases and J lost 5 bases. From germline, CDR1 is LGHNA and CDR2 YSLEER. CDR3 in amino acids: CASSEDRGQNEKLFF. For the CDR3, the DNA is TGCGCCAGCAGCGAGGACAGGGGCCAAAATGAAAAACTGTTTTTT.

This chain connects TRBV5-1 to TRBJ1-6, with D hard to call. CDR3 length equals 14 residues. Between the trimmed V and J ends, which lost 2 bases and 10 bases, there was a span of 13 bases. Per the germline V gene, CDR1 is SGHRS and CDR2 is YFSETQ. CDR3 sequence: CASSLSEWSSPLHF. The DNA for the CDR3 is TGCGCCAGCAGCTTAAGCGAGTGGAGCTCACCCCTCCACTTT. The variable domain in full, completed from reference TRBV5-1 and TRBJ1-6, reads KAGVTQTPRYLIKTRGQQVTLSCSPISGHRSVSWYQQTPGQGLQFLFEYFSETQRNKGNFPGRFSGRQFSNSRSEMNVSTLELGDSALYLCASSLSEWSSPLHFGNGTRLTVT.